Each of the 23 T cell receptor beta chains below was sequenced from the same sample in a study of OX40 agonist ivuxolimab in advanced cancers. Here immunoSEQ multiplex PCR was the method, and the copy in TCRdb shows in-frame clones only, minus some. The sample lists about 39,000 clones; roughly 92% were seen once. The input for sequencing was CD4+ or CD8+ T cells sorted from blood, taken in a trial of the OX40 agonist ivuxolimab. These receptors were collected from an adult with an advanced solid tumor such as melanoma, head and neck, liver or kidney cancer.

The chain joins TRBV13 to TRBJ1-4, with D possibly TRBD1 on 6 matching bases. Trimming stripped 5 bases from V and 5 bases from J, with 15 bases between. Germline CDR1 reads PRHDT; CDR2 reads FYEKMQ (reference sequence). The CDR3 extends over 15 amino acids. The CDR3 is CASSDDKTGNEKLFF. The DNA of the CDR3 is TGTGCCAGCAGCGACGATAAGACAGGCAATGAAAAACTGTTTTTT.

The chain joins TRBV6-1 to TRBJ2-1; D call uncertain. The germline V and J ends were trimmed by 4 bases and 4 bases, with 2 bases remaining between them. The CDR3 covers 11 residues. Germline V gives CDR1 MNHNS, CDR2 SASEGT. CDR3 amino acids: CASSVYNEQFF. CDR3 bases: TGTGCCAGCAGTGTATACAATGAGCAGTTCTTC.

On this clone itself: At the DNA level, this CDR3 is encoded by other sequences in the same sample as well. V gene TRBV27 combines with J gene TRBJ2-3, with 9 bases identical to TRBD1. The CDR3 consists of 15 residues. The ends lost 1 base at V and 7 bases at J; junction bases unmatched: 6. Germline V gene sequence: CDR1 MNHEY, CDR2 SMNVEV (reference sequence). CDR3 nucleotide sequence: TGTGCCAGCAGTTTATTTGGACAGGGGAAGCATACGCAGTATTTT. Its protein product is CASSLFGQGKHTQYF.

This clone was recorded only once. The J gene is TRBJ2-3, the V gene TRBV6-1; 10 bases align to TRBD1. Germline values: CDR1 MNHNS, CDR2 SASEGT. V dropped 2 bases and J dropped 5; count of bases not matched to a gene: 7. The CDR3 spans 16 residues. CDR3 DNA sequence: TGTGCCAGCAGTGAACCCCGGGACAGGGGAAGAGATACGCAGTATTTT. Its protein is CASSEPRDRGRDTQYF.

CDR3 nucleotide sequence: TGTGCCAGCAGCGTAGGGCAGAACGAAGAGACCCAGTACTTC. The encoded protein is CASSVGQNEETQYF. The rearrangement joins TRBV9 to TRBJ2-5; D gene uncertain. From germline, CDR1 is SGDLS and CDR2 YYNGEE. The CDR3 runs 14 residues. Deletions cut 0 bases from V and 3 bases from J, with 9 bases between.

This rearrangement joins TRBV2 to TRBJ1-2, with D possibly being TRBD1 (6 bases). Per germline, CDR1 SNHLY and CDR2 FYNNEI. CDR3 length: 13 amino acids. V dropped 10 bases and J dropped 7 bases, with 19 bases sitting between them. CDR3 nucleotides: TGTGCCATCCCGAGGGGGGGGCGCGGTGGCTACACCTTC. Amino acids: CAIPRGGRGGYTF.

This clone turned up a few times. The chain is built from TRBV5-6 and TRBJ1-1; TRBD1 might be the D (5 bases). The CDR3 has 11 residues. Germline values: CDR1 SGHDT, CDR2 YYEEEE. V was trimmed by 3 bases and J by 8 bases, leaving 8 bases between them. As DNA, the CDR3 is TGTGCCAGCAGCTCCAGGACAGAAGCTTTCTTT. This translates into CASSSRTEAFF.

DNA of the CDR3: TGTGCCAGCAGTTCTAGCGGGGGCTACGAGCAGTACTTC. It encodes CASSSSGGYEQYF. The chain carries TRBV27 and TRBJ2-7, with TRBD2 matching over 10 bases. CDR1 is MNHEY, CDR2 SMNVEV, per germline (reference sequence). The CDR3 is 13 residues long. V was pared by 4 bases and J by 3 bases, with 0 bases of the junction left unmatched.

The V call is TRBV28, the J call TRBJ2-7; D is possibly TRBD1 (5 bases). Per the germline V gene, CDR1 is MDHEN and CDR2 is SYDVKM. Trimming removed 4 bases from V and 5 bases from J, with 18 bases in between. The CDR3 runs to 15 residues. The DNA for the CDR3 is TGTGCCAGCAGTTATAGGGGCCTAAAAAGCCACGAGCAGTACTTC. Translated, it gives CASSYRGLKSHEQYF.

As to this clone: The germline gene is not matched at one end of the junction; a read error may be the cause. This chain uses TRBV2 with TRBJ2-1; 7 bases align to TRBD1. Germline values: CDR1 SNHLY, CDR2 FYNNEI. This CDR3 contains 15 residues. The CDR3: CASREGTVLYNEQFF. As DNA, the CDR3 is TGTGCCAGCAGGGAAGGGACAGTGCTCTACAATGAGCAGTTCTTC. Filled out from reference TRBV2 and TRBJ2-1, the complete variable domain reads EPEVTQTPSHQVTQMGQEVILRCVPISNHLYFYWYRQILGQKVEFLVSFYNNEISEKSEIFDDQFSVERPDGSNFTLKIRSTKLEDSAMYFCASREGTVLYNEQFFGPGTRLTVL.

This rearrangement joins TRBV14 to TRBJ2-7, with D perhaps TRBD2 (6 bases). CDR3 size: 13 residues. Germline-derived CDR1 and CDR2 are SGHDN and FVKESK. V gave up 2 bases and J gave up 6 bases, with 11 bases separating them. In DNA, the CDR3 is TGTGCCAGCAGCCAAACCTTCGGGGGCGAGCAGTACTTC. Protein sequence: CASSQTFGGEQYF. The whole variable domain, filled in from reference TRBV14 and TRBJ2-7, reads EAGVTQFPSHSVIEKGQTVTLRCDPISGHDNLYWYRRVMGKEIKFLLHFVKESKQDESGMPNNRFLAERTGGTYSTLKVQPAELEDSGVYFCASSQTFGGEQYFGPGTRLTVT.

CDR3 sequence: CASSSGGPKEQYF. The CDR3 DNA is TGTGCCAGCAGCTCCGGGGGACCTAAAGAGCAGTACTTC. This chain links TRBV11-3 with TRBJ2-7; D may be TRBD2 (6 bases). Germline assignment: CDR1 SGHNT and CDR2 YENEEA. The CDR3 has 13 residues. The V and J ends lost 4 bases and 7 bases respectively, with 14 bases between them.

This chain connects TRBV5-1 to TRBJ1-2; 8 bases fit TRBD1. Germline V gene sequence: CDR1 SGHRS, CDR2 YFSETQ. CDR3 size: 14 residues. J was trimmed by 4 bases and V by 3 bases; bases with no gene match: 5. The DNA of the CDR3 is TGCGCCAGCAGCTACGACAGGGGCGGCTATGGCTACACCTTC. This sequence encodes CASSYDRGGYGYTF.

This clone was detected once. The CDR3 loop is CASSQEGLAGAHTGELFF. In DNA form, the CDR3 reads TGCGCCAGCAGCCAAGAGGGACTAGCGGGAGCCCACACCGGGGAGCTGTTTTTT. This chain links TRBV4-1 with TRBJ2-2; TRBD2 aligns across 14 bases. Looked up from germline, CDR1 is MGHRA and CDR2 is YSYEKL. Losses at the gene ends were 0 bases for V and 3 bases for J; bases not matched to a gene: 3. The length of the CDR3 is 18 residues.

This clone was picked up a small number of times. The CDR3 region is CSFSTGDSYEQYF. The DNA for the CDR3 is TGCAGCTTTTCTACAGGGGACTCCTACGAGCAGTACTTC. The chain employs TRBV29-1 and TRBJ2-7; 7 positions agree with TRBD1. With V trimmed by 8 bases and J by 0 bases, 7 bases remained unmatched. This CDR3 is 13 amino acids long. Germline V gene lookup returns CDR1 SQVTM and CDR2 ANQGSEA.

Here the CDR3 reads CASTRDVGYNEQFF. DNA of the CDR3: TGTGCCAGCACCAGGGATGTGGGATACAATGAGCAGTTCTTC. V is TRBV27 and J is TRBJ2-1, with D tentatively TRBD1 (5 bases). Germline V gene lookup returns CDR1 MNHEY and CDR2 SMNVEV (reference sequence). This CDR3 is 14 amino acids long. Deletions cut 7 bases from V and 4 bases from J, with 14 bases between.

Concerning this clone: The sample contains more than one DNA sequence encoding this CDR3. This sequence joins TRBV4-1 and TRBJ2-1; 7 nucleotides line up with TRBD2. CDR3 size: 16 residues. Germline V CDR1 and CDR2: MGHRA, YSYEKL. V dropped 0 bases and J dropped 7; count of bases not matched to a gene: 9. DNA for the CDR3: TGCGCCAGCAGCCAAGAGGGATTAGCGGGTTATAATGAGCAGTTCTTC. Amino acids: CASSQEGLAGYNEQFF.

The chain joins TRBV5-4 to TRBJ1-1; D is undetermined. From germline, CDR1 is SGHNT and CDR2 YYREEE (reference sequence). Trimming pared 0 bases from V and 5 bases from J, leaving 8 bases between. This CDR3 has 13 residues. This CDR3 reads CASSLGEGTEAFF. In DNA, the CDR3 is TGTGCCAGCAGCTTGGGGGAGGGAACTGAAGCTTTCTTT.

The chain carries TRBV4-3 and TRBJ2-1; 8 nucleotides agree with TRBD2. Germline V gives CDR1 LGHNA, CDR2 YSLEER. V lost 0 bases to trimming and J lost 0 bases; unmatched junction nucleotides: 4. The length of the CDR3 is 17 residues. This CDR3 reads CASSQDRGGHSYNEQFF. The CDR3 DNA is TGCGCCAGCAGCCAAGATCGGGGGGGACACTCCTACAATGAGCAGTTCTTC.

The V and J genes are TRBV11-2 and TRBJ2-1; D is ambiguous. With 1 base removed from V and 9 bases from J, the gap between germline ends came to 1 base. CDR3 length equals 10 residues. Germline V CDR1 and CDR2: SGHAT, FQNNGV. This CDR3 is CASSLGEQFF. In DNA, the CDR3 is TGTGCCAGCAGCTTAGGTGAGCAGTTCTTC.

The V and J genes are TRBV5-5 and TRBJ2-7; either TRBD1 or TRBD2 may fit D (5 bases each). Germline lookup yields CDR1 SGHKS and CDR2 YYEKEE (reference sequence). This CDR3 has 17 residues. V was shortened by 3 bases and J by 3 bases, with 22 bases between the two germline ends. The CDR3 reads CASSSNPFGAWRYEQYF. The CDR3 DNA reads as TGTGCCAGCAGCTCCAACCCTTTCGGGGCATGGCGCTACGAGCAGTACTTC.

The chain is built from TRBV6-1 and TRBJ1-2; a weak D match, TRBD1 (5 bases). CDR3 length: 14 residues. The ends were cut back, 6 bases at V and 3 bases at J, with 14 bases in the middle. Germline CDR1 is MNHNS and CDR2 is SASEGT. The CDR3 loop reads CASRERSGHYGYTF. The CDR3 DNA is TGTGCCAGCAGAGAGAGATCAGGGCACTATGGCTACACCTTC.

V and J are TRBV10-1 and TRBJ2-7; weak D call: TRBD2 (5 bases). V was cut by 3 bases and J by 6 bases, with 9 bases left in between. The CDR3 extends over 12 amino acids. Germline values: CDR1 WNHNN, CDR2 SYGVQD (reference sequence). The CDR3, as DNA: TGCGCCAGCAGTGATGTAGAGGGCGAGCAGTACTTC. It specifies CASSDVEGEQYF.